This T cell receptor (beta chain) was retrieved from a study of blood T cell repertoires in COVID-19. The age range of participants was about 18 to 100 years, with residence in about 25 US areas. Repertoires were generated with immunoSEQ multiplex PCR, while TCRdb's copy carries only in-frame clones and drops some. The sample yields about 140,000 clones, roughly 80% seen once. Trimming took 2 bases from V and 7 from J; bases not matched to a gene: 1. The CDR3 is 12 residues long. Germline V CDR1 and CDR2: GTSNPN, SVGIG (reference sequence). The genes are TRBV30 and TRBJ2-2, with 7 bases fitting TRBD1. This receptor was taken from a woman aged 18-29 years who had been exposed to COVID-19. The material sequenced was PBMCs or T cells enriched from blood (not recorded which). The DNA for the CDR3 is TGTGCCTGGAGTCGGACAGGCGGGGAGCTGTTTTTT. It yields the protein CAWSRTGGELFF.